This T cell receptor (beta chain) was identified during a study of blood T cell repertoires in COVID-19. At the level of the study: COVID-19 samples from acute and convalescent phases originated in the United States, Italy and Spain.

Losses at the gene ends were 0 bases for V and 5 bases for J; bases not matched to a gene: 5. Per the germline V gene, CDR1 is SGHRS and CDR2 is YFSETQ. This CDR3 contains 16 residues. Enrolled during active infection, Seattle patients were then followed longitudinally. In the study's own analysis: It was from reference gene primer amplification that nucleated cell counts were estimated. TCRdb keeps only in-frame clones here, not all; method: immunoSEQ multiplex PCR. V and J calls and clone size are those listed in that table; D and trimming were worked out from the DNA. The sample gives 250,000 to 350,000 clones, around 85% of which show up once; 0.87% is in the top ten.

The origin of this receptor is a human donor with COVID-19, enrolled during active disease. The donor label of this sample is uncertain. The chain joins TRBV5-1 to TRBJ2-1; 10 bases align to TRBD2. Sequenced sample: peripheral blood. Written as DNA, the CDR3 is TGCGCCAGCAGCTTGGGACTAGCGGGCTTTGACAATGAGCAGTTCTTC. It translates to CASSLGLAGFDNEQFF.